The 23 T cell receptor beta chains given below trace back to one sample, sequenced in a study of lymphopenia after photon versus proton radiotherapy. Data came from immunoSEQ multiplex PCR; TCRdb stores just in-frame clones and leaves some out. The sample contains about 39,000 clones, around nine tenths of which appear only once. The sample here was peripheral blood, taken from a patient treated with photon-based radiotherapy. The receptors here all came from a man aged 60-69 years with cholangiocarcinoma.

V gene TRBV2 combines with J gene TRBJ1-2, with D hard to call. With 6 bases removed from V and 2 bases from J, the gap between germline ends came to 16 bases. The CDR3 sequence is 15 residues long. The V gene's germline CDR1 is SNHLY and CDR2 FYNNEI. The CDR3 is CASSYQPLVNYGYTF. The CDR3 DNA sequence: TGTGCCAGCAGCTACCAGCCTCTGGTGAACTATGGCTACACCTTC.

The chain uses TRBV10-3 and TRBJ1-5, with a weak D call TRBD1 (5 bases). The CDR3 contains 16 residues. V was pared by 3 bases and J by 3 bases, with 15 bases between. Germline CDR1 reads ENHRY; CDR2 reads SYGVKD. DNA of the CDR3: TGTGCCATCAGTGAAGGACGGCAGGGTCACAATCAGCCCCAGCATTTT. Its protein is CAISEGRQGHNQPQHF.

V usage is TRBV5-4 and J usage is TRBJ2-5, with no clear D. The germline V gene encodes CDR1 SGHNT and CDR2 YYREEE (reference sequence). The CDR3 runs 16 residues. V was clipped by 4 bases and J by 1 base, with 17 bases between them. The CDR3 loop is CASSPLGARGQETQYF. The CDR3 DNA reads TGTGCCAGCAGCCCCTTAGGAGCGCGAGGCCAAGAGACCCAGTACTTC.

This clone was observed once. CDR3 nucleotides: TGTGCCAGCAGCCCTCCTCGACAGGACGGCACCGGGGAGCTGTTTTTT. Protein product: CASSPPRQDGTGELFF. J is TRBJ2-2 and V is TRBV9; possibly TRBD1 for D (6 bases). V lost 4 bases, J lost 4 bases, and 17 bases lay in between. CDR1 is SGDLS and CDR2 is YYNGEE in the germline V gene. This CDR3 has 16 residues.

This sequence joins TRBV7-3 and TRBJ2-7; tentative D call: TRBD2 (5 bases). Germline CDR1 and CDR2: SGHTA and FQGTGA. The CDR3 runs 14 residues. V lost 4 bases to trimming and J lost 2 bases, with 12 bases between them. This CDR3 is CASSYGEGPYEQYF. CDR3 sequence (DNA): TGTGCCAGCAGCTACGGAGAGGGCCCCTACGAGCAGTACTTC. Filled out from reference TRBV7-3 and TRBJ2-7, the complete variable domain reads GAGVSQTPSNKVTEKGKYVELRCDPISGHTALYWYRQSLGQGPEFLIYFQGTGAADDSGLPNDRFFAVRPEGSVSTLKIQRTERGDSAVYLCASSYGEGPYEQYFGPGTRLTVT.

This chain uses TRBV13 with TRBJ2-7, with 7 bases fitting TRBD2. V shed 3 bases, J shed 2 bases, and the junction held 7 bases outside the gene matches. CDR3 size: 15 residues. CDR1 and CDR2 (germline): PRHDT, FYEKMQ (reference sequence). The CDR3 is CASSFPLRGAYEQYF. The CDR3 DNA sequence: TGTGCCAGCAGCTTCCCGCTCCGGGGGGCCTACGAGCAGTACTTC.

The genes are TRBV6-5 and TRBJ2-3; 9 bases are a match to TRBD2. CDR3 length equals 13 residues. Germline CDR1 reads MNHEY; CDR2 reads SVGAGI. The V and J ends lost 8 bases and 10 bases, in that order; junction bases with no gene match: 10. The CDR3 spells CASEAGGQEPQYF. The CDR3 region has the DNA TGTGCCAGCGAGGCGGGAGGGCAAGAACCGCAGTATTTT.

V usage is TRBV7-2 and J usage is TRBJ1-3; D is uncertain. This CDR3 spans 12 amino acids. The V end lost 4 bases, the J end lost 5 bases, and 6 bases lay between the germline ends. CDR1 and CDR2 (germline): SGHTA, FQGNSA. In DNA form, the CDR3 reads TGTGCCAGCAGCTGGGTTAGAAACACCATATATTTT. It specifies CASSWVRNTIYF.

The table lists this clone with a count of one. The chain's CDR3 is CAMLRRFGFAQYF. CDR3 in DNA: TGTGCCATGCTCCGGCGTTTCGGATTTGCCCAGTACTTC. The chain links TRBV2 to TRBJ2-5; the D is unclear. The V gene lost 10 bases and the J gene lost 9 bases, with 21 bases spanning the gap. CDR3 length: 13 amino acids. Germline assignment: CDR1 SNHLY and CDR2 FYNNEI. Full variable domain (remainder filled in from reference TRBV2 and TRBJ2-5): EPEVTQTPSHQVTQMGQEVILRCVPISNHLYFYWYRQILGQKVEFLVSFYNNEISEKSEIFDDQFSVERPDGSNFTLKIRSTKLEDSAMYFCAMLRRFGFAQYFGPGTRLLVL.

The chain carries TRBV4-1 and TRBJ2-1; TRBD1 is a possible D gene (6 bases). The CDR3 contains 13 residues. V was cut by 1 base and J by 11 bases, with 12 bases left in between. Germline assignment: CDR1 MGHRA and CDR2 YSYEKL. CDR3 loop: CASSQGTAIKQFF. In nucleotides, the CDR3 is TGCGCCAGCAGCCAAGGGACAGCGATTAAGCAGTTCTTC.

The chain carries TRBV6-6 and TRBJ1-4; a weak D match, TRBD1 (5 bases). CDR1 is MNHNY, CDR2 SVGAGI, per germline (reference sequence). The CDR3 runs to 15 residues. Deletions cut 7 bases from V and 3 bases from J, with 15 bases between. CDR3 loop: CASMEVAGPNEKLFF. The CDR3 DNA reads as TGTGCCAGCATGGAAGTCGCAGGGCCTAATGAAAAACTGTTTTTT.

The CDR3 bases are TGTGCCAGTAGTATCGCACAGCTTAAGAACACTGAAGCTTTCTTT. This codes for CASSIAQLKNTEAFF. The chain links TRBV19 to TRBJ1-1; D not certain. Germline V CDR1 and CDR2: LNHDA, SQIVND (reference sequence). The V end lost 3 bases, the J end lost 1 base, and 12 bases lay between the germline ends. CDR3 length: 15 residues.

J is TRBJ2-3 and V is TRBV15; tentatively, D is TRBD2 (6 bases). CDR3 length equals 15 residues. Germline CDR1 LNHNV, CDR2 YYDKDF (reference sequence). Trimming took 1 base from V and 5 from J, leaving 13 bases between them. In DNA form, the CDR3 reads TGTGCCACCAGCAGAGGGACGGGGGTGGTAGATACGCAGTATTTT. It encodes CATSRGTGVVDTQYF.

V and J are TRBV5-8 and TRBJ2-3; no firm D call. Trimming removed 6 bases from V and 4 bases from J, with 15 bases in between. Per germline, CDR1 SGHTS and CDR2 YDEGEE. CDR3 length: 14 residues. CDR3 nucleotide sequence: TGTGCCAGCACCTGGCGAGCTGGGGCAGATACGCAGTATTTT. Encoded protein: CASTWRAGADTQYF. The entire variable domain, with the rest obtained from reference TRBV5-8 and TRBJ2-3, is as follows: EAGVTQSPTHLIKTRGQQATLRCSPISGHTSVYWYQQALGLGLQFLLWYDEGEERNRGNFPPRFSGRQFPNYSSELNVNALELEDSALYLCASTWRAGADTQYFGPGTRLTVL.

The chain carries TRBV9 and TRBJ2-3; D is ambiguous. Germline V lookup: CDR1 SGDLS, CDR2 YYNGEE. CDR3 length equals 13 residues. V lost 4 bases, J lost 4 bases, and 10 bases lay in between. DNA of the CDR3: TGTGCCAGCAGCTTCGGAACCCCAGATACGCAGTATTTT. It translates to CASSFGTPDTQYF.

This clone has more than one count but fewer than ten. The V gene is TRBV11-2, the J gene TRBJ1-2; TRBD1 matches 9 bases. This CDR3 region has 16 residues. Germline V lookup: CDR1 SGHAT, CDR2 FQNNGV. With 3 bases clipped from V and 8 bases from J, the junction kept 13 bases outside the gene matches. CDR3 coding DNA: TGTGCCAGCAGCTTCAATCGAGGACAGGGGTATGAAGGCTACACCTTC. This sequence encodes CASSFNRGQGYEGYTF.

In nucleotides, the CDR3 is TGTGCCAGCAGCCTAAGGCGGGCGGGTGAGACCCAGTACTTC. Translation: CASSLRRAGETQYF. The V and J genes are TRBV7-3 and TRBJ2-5; maybe TRBD2 (5 bases). The CDR3 is 14 amino acids. Deletions cut 5 bases from V and 5 bases from J, with 15 bases between. Germline CDR1 SGHTA, CDR2 FQGTGA.

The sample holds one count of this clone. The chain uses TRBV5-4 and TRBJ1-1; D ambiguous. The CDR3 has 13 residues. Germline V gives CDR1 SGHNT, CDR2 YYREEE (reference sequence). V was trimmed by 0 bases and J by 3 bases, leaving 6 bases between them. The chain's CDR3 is CASSLDTYTEAFF. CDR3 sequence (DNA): TGTGCCAGCAGCTTGGACACATACACTGAAGCTTTCTTT.

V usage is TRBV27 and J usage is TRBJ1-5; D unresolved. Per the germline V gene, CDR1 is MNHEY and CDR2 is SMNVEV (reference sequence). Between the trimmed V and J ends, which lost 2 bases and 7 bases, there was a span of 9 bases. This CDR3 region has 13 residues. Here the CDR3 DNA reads TGTGCCAGCAGTTTAGGGAGGATCCAGCCCCAGCATTTT. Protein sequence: CASSLGRIQPQHF.

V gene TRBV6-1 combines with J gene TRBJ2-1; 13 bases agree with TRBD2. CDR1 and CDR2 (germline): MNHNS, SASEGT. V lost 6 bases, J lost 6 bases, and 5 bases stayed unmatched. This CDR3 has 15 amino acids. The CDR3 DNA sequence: TGTGCCAGCAGGAGGACTAGCGGGAGTGGCAATGAGCAGTTCTTC. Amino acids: CASRRTSGSGNEQFF.

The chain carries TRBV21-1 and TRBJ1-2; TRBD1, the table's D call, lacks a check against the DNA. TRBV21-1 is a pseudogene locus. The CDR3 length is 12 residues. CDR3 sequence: CASGAECYGYTF. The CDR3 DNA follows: TGTGCCAGCGGGGCAGAGTGCTATGGCTACACCTTC.

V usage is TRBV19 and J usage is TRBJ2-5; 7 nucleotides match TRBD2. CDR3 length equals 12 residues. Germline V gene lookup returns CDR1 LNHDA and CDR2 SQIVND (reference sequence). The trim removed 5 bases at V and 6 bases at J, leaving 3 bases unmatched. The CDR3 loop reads CASSGGSQTQYF. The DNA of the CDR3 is TGTGCCAGTAGTGGCGGGAGTCAGACCCAGTACTTC.

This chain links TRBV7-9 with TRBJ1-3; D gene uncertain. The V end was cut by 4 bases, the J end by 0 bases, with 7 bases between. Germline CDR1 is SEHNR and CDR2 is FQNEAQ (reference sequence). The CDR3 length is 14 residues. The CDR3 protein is CASSSGGSGNTIYF. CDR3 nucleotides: TGTGCCAGCAGCTCGGGAGGCTCTGGAAACACCATATATTTT.